This record covers a single T cell receptor (beta chain). Its antigen remains unknown. A multiplex PCR was run with 60 Vbeta primers and 13 Jbeta primers. The method was immunoSEQ multiplex PCR; TCRdb's version includes in-frame clones alone and lacks a portion of them. The sample shows 90,000 to 140,000 clones, 78% of them seen only once. This sample was included in a study of cytomegalovirus exposure and HLA in healthy donors. Study-level points and caveats: Later work associated more than 15,000 TCR beta sequences with HLA alleles at 0.05 false discovery rate. Some V segments (TRBV6-2 and TRBV6-3 among them) were excluded as indistinguishable. Within the data, a cluster of highly shared sequence variants was likely a sequencing artifact. The authors listed 164 TCR beta chains as cytomegalovirus-associated.

The CDR3 has 15 residues. J lost 3 bases, V lost 5 bases, and 9 bases had no gene match. Germline V gene sequence: CDR1 MNHEY, CDR2 SVGAGI. What was sequenced was PBMCs. The sequence derives from a man in his thirties or forties in good health and CMV-seronegative. The gene calls are TRBV6-5 and TRBJ1-1; 7 bases fit TRBD1. The chain's CDR3 is CASSTRQGRDTEAFF. Here the CDR3 DNA reads TGTGCCAGCAGTACTAGACAGGGAAGGGACACTGAAGCTTTCTTT.